What follows is one TCR beta chain and its context. Antigen specificity is unknown. CDR1 and CDR2 (germline): SGHRS, YFSETQ. Trimming removed 0 bases from V and 0 bases from J, with 10 bases in between. The CDR3 has 15 residues. The sample is drawn from a study of PD-1 blockade in classical Hodgkin lymphoma. Study-wide points: Exclusion removed patients who began nivolumab under 1 year after ASCT.

All the patients suffered relapse after autologous stem cell transplantation, and brentuximab vedotin exposure differed. This table comes from immunoSEQ multiplex PCR, and its TCRdb copy is limited to in-frame clones, with some not included. The sample records about 13,000 clones, roughly 87% being singletons. This sample comprised peripheral blood mononuclear cells (PBMCs), obtained at baseline. This rearrangement joins TRBV5-1 to TRBJ2-7; D gene unclear. The source is a human donor with classical Hodgkin lymphoma. CDR3 in amino acids: CASSLGGPSSYEQYF. The CDR3 DNA reads as TGCGCCAGCAGCTTGGGCGGCCCGAGCTCCTACGAGCAGTACTTC.